Below are 5 T cell receptor beta chains sequenced from a single sample in a study of T cells expressing NK-cell markers. TCRdb re-analyzed the 5' RACE reads; it lists each CDR3 protein once, without DNA. Its listing shows 150,000 to 180,000 distinct CDR3 sequences. The sequencing sample was made of blood T cells: a sorted CD56 or NKG2C T cell subset, CD4+ or CD8+ T cells, or bulk PBMC T cells (not recorded which). The receptors originated from a woman aged 45-60 years in good health.

The chain is built from TRBV5-6 and TRBJ2-1; TCRdb outputs TRBD1, but without DNA this stays unchecked. The CDR3 length is 13 residues. The V gene's germline CDR1 is SGHDT and CDR2 YYEEEE. CDR3 amino acids: CASSAGTDNEQFF.

This sequence joins TRBV10-3 and TRBJ2-2; TCRdb's D call, TRBD2, is unchecked because there is no DNA. The CDR3 loop spans 14 amino acids. Germline CDR1 and CDR2: ENHRY and SYGVKD. The CDR3 loop is CAISGGRETGELFF.

V and J are TRBV7-9 and TRBJ2-3; TCRdb's D gene call, TRBD1, goes unchecked for lack of DNA. Germline CDR1 and CDR2: SEHNR and FQNEAQ (reference sequence). The CDR3 runs 13 residues. The CDR3 here is CASSTDSTDTQYF.

The V gene is TRBV10-2, the J gene TRBJ2-1; TCRdb calls TRBD1, which cannot be checked without DNA. Germline CDR1 WSHSY, CDR2 SAAADI. CDR3 size: 13 residues. The CDR3 loop reads CASGGISYNEQFF.

The chain joins TRBV27 to TRBJ1-1. Germline V CDR1 and CDR2: MNHEY, SMNVEV (reference sequence). This CDR3 comprises 11 residues. This CDR3 is CASSSGEVAFF.